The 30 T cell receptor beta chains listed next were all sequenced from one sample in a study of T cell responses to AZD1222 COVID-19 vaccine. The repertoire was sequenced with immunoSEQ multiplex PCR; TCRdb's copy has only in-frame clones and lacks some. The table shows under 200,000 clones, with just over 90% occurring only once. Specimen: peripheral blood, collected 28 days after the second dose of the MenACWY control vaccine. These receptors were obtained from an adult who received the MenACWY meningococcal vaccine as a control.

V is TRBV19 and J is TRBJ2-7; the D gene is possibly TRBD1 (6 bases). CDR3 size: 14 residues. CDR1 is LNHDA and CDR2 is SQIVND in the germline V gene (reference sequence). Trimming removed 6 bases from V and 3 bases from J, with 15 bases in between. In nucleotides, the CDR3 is TGTGCCAGTAGCACACCAGGACAGTTCTACGAGCAGTACTTC. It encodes CASSTPGQFYEQYF.

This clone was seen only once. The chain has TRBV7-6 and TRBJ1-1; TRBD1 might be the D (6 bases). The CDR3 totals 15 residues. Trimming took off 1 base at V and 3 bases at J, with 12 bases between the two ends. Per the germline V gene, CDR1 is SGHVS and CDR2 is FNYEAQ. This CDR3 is CASSLGGGRYTEAFF. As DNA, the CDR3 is TGTGCCAGCAGCTTAGGTGGGGGGCGTTACACTGAAGCTTTCTTT.

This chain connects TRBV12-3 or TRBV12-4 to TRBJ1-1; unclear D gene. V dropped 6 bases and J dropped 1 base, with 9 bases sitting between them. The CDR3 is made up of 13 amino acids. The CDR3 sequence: CASSFQENTEAFF. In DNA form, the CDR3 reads TGTGCCAGCAGCTTTCAGGAGAACACTGAAGCTTTCTTT.

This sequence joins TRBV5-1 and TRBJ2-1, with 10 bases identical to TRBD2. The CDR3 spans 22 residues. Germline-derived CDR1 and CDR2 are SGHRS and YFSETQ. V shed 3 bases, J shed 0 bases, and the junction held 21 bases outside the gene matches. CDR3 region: CASSSDRARAGGLRSSYNEQFF. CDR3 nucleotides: TGCGCCAGCAGCTCGGACAGGGCTCGAGCGGGAGGGCTCCGGAGCTCCTACAATGAGCAGTTCTTC.

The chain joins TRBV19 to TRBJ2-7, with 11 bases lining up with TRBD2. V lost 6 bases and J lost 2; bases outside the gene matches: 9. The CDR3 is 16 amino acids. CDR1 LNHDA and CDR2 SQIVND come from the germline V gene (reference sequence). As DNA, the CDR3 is TGTGCCAGTAGCCCATCCGGGACTAGCGGTACCTACGAGCAGTACTTC. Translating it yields CASSPSGTSGTYEQYF.

CDR3 sequence: CASSIFGGRTEAFF. The CDR3 DNA follows: TGTGCCAGTAGTATATTTGGGGGTAGGACTGAAGCTTTCTTT. The chain carries TRBV19 and TRBJ1-1; tentative D call: TRBD1 (5 bases). The V end lost 2 bases, the J end lost 5 bases, and 12 bases lay between the germline ends. This CDR3 has 14 amino acids. Germline V gene sequence: CDR1 LNHDA, CDR2 SQIVND (reference sequence).

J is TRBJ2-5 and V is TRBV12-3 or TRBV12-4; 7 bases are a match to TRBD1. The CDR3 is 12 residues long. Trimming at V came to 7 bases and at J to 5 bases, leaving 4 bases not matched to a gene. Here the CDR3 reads CASTGGRETQYF. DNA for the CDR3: TGTGCCAGCACAGGGGGTCGGGAGACCCAGTACTTC.

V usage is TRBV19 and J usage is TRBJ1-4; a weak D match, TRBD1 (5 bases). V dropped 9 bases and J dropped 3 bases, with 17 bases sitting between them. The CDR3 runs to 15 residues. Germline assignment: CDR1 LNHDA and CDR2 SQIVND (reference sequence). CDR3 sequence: CASLFREGANEKLFF. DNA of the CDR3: TGTGCCAGCCTGTTTCGGGAAGGGGCTAATGAAAAACTGTTTTTT. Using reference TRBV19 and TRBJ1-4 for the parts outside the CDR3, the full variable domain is DGGITQSPKYLFRKEGQNVTLSCEQNLNHDAMYWYRQDPGQGLRLIYYSQIVNDFQKGDIAEGYSVSREKKESFPLTVTSAQKNPTAFYLCASLFREGANEKLFFGSGTQLSVL.

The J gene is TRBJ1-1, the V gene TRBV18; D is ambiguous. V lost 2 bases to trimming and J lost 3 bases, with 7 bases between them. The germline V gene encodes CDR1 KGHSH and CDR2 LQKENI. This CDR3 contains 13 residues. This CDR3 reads CASSPSSDTEAFF. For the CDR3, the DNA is TGTGCCAGCTCACCATCGTCAGACACTGAAGCTTTCTTT.

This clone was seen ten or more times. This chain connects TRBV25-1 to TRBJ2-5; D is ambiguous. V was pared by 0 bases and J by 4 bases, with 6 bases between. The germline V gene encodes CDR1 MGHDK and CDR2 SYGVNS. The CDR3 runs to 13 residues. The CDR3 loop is CASSEYRPETQYF. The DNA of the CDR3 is TGTGCCAGCAGTGAATATAGGCCAGAGACCCAGTACTTC.

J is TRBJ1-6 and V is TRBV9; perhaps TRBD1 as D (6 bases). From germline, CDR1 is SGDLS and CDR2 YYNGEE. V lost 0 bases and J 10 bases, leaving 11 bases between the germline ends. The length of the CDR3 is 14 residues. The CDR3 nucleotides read TGTGCCAGCAGCGTAGGAGGGGGAAACTCACCCCTCCACTTT. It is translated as CASSVGGGNSPLHF.

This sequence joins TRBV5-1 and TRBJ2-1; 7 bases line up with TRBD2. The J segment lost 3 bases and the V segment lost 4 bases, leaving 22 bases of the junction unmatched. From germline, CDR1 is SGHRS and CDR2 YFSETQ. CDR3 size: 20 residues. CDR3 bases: TGCGCCAGCAGCCTGGAGGGGAGTACAAGCACTAGCGCGTACTACAATGAGCAGTTCTTC. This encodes CASSLEGSTSTSAYYNEQFF.

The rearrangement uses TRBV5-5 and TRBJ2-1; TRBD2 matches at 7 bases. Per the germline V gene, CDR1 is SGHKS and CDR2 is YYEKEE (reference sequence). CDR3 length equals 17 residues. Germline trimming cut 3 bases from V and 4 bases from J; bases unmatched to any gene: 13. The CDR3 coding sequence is TGTGCCAGCAGCTACCTGGGAACCCGGGGGGTTTACAATGAGCAGTTCTTC. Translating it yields CASSYLGTRGVYNEQFF.

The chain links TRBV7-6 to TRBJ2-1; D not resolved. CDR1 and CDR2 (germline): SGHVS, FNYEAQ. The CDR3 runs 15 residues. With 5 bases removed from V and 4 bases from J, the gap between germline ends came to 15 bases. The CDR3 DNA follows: TGTGCCAGCAGCCGCAGCGCAACGGGTTACAATGAGCAGTTCTTC. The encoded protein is CASSRSATGYNEQFF.

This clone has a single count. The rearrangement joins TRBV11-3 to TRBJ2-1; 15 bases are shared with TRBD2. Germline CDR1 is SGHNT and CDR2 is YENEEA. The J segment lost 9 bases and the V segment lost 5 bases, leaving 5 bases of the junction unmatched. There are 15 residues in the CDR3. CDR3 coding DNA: TGTGCCAGCAGCCCAGGACTAGCGGGAGGGGCTGAGCAGTTCTTC. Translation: CASSPGLAGGAEQFF.

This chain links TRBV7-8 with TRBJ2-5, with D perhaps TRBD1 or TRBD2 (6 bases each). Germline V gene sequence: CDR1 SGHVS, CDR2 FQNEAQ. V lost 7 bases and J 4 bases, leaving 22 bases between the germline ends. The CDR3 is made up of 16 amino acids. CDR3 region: CASNIYSGAKAETQYF. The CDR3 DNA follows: TGTGCCAGCAACATATATTCGGGGGCGAAGGCAGAGACCCAGTACTTC.

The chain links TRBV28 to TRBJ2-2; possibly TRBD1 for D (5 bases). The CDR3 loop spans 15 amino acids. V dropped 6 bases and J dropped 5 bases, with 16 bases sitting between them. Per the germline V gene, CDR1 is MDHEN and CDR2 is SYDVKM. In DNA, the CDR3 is TGTGCCAGCAGCCCAGACAGATACCAGACCGGGGAGCTGTTTTTT. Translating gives CASSPDRYQTGELFF.

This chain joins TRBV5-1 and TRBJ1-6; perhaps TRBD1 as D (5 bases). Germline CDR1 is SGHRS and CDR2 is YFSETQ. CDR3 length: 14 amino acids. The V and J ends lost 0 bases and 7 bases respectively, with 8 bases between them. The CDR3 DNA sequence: TGCGCCAGCAGCTTGGATGGGGCAAATTCACCCCTCCACTTT. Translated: CASSLDGANSPLHF.

The CDR3 region is CASSPAGVWSEQYF. The CDR3 bases are TGCGCCAGCAGCCCGGCGGGAGTCTGGTCCGAGCAGTACTTC. This chain uses TRBV5-1 with TRBJ2-7; 7 bases map to TRBD2. The CDR3 covers 14 residues. V shed 4 bases and J 6 bases; nucleotides not matched to a gene: 10. Germline V gives CDR1 SGHRS, CDR2 YFSETQ.

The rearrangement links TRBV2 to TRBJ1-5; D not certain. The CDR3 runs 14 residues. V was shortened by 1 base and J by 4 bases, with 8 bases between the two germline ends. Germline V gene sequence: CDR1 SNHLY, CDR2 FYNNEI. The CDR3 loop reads CASSEGPPNQPQHF. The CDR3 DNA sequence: TGTGCCAGCAGTGAAGGGCCGCCAAATCAGCCCCAGCATTTT.

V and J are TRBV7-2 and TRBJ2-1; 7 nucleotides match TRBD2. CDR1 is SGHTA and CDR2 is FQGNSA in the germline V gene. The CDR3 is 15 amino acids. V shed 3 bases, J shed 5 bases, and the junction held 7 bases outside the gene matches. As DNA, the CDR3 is TGTGCCAGCAGCTTCACGGGAGGCCAACACAATGAGCAGTTCTTC. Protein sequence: CASSFTGGQHNEQFF.

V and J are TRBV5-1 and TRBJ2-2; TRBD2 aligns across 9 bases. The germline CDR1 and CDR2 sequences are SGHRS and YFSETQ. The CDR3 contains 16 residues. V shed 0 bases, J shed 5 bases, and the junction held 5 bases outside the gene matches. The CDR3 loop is CASSLGVAGATGELFF. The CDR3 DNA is TGCGCCAGCAGCTTGGGGGTAGCGGGAGCTACCGGGGAGCTGTTTTTT. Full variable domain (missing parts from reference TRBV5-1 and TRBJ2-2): KAGVTQTPRYLIKTRGQQVTLSCSPISGHRSVSWYQQTPGQGLQFLFEYFSETQRNKGNFPGRFSGRQFSNSRSEMNVSTLELGDSALYLCASSLGVAGATGELFFGEGSRLTVL.

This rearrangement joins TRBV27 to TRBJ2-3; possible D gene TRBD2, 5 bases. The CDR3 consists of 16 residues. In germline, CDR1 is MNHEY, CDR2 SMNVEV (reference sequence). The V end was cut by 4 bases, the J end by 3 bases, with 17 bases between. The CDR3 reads CASSSFEGQGTDTQYF. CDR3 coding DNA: TGTGCCAGCAGTTCCTTCGAGGGCCAAGGTACAGATACGCAGTATTTT.

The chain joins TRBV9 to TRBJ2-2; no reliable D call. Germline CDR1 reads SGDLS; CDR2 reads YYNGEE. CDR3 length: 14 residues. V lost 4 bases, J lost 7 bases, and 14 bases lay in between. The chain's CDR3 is CASSPVTSDGELFF. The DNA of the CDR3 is TGTGCCAGCAGCCCCGTGACCTCTGACGGGGAGCTGTTTTTT.

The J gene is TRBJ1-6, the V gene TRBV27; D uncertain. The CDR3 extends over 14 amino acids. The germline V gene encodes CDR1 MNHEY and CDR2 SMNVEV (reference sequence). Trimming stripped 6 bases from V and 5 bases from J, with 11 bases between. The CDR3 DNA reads TGTGCCAGCAGCCCAACGGAGAATAATTCACCCCTCCACTTT. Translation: CASSPTENNSPLHF.

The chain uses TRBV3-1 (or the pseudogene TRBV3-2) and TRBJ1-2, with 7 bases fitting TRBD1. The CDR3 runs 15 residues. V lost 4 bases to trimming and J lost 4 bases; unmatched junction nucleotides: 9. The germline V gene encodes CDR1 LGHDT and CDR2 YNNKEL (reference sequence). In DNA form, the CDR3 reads TGTGCCAGCAGCCTTGAAATGGACAGGAGCTATGGCTACACCTTC. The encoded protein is CASSLEMDRSYGYTF.

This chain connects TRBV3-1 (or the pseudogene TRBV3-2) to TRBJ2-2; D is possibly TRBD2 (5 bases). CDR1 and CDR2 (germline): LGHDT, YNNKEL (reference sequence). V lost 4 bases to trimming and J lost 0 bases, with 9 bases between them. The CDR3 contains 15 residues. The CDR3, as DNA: TGTGCCAGCAGCCCGGGGAATACGAACACCGGGGAGCTGTTTTTT. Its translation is CASSPGNTNTGELFF.

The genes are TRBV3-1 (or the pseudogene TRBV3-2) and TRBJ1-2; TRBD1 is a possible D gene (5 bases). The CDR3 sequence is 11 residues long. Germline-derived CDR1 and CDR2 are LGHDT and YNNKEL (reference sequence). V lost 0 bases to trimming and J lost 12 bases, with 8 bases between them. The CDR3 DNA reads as TGTGCCAGCAGCCAAGATGCGGGGCACACCTTC. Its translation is CASSQDAGHTF.

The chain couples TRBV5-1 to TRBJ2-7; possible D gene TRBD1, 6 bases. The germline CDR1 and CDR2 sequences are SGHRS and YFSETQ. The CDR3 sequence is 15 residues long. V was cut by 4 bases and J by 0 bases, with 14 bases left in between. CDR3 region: CASSQGQLNSYEQYF. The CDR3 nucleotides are TGCGCCAGCAGCCAAGGACAGCTGAACTCCTACGAGCAGTACTTC.

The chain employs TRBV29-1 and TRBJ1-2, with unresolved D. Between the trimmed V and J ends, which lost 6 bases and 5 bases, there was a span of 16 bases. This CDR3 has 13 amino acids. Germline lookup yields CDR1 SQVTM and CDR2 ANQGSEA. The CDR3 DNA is TGCAGCGTCGTGGACGCTTTAGGATATGGCTACACCTTC. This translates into CSVVDALGYGYTF.